This TCR beta chain was profiled in a study of blood T cell repertoires in COVID-19. A remark on this clone: The same CDR3 arises from other DNA sequences in this sample as well.

This CDR3 is built from 14 residues. Germline V gene data show CDR1 as MNHEY and CDR2 as SVGAGI. The ends lost 2 bases at V and 5 bases at J; junction bases unmatched: 5. Sequencing used immunoSEQ multiplex PCR; TCRdb keeps in-frame clones, though not all of them. The profile shows some 300,000 clones, roughly 86% of them singletons. Sequencing input: PBMCs or T cells enriched from blood (not recorded which). This TCR was sampled from a woman between 25 and 40 years old who had recovered from COVID-19. The chain is built from TRBV6-5 and TRBJ2-7; 8 positions match TRBD1. The CDR3 DNA is TGTGCCAGCAGTTACGACAGGGGAGACCACGAGCAGTACTTC. Translating gives CASSYDRGDHEQYF.